The TCR beta chain under discussion was sequenced for a study of HIV-infected patients and healthy controls (dated by TCRdb to 2013 to 2016). Libraries were prepared through 5' RACE. The reads were generated on an Illumina MiSeq. The raw public reads went through TCRdb reprocessing: fastp at Q25, MiXCR clone calling, in-frame beta chains kept. Here each entry gathers all rows of one CDR3 protein and keeps the most common genes and DNA. Present in this sample are about 64,000 distinct CDR3 sequences, 15% to 20% of which were seen just once. In total, the top ten clones hold more than 1.2% of the sample. At least ten counts were recorded for this clonotype. Its antigen is currently not known. Nothing much larger sits one base from this clone, and base qualities are not available. CDR3 length: 14 amino acids, cysteine to phenylalanine. This entry keeps only the CDR3 DNA: 42 bases, framed from base 1. Taken from the germline V gene (reference sequence), the CDR1 and CDR2 loops are MNHNY and SVGAGI. V is cut by 0 bases and J by 5 bases, and the space between the germline ends is 10 bases.

This receptor chain uses TRBV6-6 and TRBJ1-1; too little of a D gene remains to name it. Sequenced input: CD4+ T cells from blood. This clonotype was sampled from a human donor in good health. Read as DNA, the sequence is TGTGCCAGCAGTTACTCGACTAGGGATACTGAAGCTTTCTTT. This is translated as CASSYSTRDTEAFF.